This T cell receptor (beta chain) was recovered during a study of cytomegalovirus exposure and HLA in healthy donors. The CDR3 totals 13 residues. V was shortened by 11 bases and J by 9 bases, with 20 bases between the two germline ends. Germline V gives CDR1 SNHLY, CDR2 FYNNEI. Primers included in the PCR were 60 Vbeta and 13 Jbeta primers. Measured with immunoSEQ multiplex PCR; TCRdb has only the in-frame clones, and not every one. The sample lists approximately 130,000 clones; more than 60% were seen once. Material: PBMCs. The clonotype comes from a woman in her 50s in good health and CMV-seropositive. The chain has TRBV2 and TRBJ2-1; TRBD2 is a possible D gene (5 bases). The CDR3 DNA follows: TGTGCCTCCTCCCCGTCGCGGGTGGGTGAGCAGTTCTTC. The encoded protein is CASSPSRVGEQFF. Supplemented by reference TRBV2 and TRBJ2-1, the full variable domain reads EPEVTQTPSHQVTQMGQEVILRCVPISNHLYFYWYRQILGQKVEFLVSFYNNEISEKSEIFDDQFSVERPDGSNFTLKIRSTKLEDSAMYFCASSPSRVGEQFFGPGTRLTVL.